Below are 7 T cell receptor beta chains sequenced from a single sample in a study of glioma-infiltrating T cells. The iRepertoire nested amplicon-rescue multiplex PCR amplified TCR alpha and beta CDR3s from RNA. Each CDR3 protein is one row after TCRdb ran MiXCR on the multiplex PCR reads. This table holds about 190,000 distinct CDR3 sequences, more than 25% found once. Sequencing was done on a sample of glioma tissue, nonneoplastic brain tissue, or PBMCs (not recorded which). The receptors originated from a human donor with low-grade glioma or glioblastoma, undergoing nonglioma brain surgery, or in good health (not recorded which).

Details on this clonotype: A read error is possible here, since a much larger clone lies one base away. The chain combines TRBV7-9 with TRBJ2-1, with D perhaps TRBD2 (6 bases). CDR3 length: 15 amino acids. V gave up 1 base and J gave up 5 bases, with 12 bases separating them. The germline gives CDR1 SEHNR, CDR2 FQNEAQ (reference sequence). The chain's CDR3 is CASSLGRRADNEQFF. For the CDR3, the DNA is TGTGCCAGCAGCTTAGGCCGGAGGGCGGACAATGAGCAGTTCTTC.

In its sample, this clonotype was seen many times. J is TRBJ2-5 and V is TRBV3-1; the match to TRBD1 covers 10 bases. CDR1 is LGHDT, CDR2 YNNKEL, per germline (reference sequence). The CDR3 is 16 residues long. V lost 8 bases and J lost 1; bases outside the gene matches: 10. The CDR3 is CASSTRQGASQETQYF. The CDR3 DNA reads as TGTGCCAGCTCAACCAGACAGGGGGCGTCCCAAGAGACCCAGTACTTC.

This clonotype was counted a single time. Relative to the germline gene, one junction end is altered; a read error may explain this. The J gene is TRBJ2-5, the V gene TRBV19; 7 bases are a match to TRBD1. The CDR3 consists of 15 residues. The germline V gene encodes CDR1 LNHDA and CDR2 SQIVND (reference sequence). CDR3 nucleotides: TGTGCCAGTAGTACAGACAGGGATGGTACGGAGACCCATTACTTC. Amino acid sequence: CASSTDRDGTETHYF.

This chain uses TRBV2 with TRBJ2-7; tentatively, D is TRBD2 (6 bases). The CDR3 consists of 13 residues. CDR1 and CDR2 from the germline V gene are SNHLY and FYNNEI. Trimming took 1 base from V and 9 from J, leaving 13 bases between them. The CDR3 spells CASSEVRGNRQYF. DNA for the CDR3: TGTGCCAGCAGTGAAGTACGGGGGAATCGGCAGTACTTC.

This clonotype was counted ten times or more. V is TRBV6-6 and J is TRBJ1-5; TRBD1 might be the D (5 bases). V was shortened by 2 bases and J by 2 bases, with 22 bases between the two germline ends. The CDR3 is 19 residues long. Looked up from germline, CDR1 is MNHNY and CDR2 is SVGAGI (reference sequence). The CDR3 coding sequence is TGTGCCAGCAGTTACGTTTCTTTTAGGACAAGACGGGGCAATCAGCCCCAGCATTTT. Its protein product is CASSYVSFRTRRGNQPQHF.

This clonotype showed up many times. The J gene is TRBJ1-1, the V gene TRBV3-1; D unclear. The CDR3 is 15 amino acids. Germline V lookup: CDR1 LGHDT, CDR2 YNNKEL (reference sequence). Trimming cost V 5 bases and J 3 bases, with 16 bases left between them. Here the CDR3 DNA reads TGTGCCAGCAGCACGGGCGGGCCTGGGGACACTGAAGCTTTCTTT. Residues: CASSTGGPGDTEAFF.

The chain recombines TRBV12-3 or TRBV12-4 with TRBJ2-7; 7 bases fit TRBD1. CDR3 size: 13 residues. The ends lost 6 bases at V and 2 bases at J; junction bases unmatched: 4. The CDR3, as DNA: TGTGCCAGCAGCGGGGACAGTCCCTACGAGCAGTACTTC. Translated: CASSGDSPYEQYF.